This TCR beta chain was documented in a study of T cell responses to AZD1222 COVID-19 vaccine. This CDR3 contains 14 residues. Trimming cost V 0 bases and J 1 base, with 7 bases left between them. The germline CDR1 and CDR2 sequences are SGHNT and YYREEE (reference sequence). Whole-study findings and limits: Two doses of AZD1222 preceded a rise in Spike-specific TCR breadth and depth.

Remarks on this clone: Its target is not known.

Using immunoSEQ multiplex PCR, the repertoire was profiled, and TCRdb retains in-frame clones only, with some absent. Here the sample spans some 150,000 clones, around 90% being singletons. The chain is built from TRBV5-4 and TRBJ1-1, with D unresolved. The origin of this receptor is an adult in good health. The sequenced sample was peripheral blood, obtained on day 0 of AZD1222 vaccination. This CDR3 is CASSLDAANTEAFF. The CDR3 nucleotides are TGTGCCAGCAGCTTGGATGCAGCGAACACTGAAGCTTTCTTT.